The T cell receptor (beta chain) under discussion was sequenced for a study of CD8 T cells in Susac syndrome. The germline gives CDR1 SGHTA, CDR2 FQGTGA. This CDR3 is built from 14 residues. Trimming pared 5 bases from V and 4 bases from J, leaving 13 bases between. After extraction with the RNeasy kit, 0.5 to 1 ug of the RNA was reverse transcribed using random hexamers. MiXCR, run by TCRdb on the immunoSEQ multiplex PCR reads, gives a single entry per CDR3 protein. The sample shows about 250,000 distinct CDR3 sequences, roughly 93% of them seen only once. Source material: CD4+ T cells from PBMCs. The TCR was taken from a human donor with multiple sclerosis. V usage is TRBV7-3 and J usage is TRBJ2-3; the D is unclear. For the CDR3, the DNA is TGTGCCAGCAGCACCGCCGCGTGGGCAGATACGCAGTATTTT. Translating gives CASSTAAWADTQYF. Full variable domain (rest looked up from reference TRBV7-3 and TRBJ2-3): GAGVSQTPSNKVTEKGKYVELRCDPISGHTALYWYRQSLGQGPEFLIYFQGTGAADDSGLPNDRFFAVRPEGSVSTLKIQRTERGDSAVYLCASSTAAWADTQYFGPGTRLTVL.